The entry below describes one TCR beta chain. What it binds is not known. The source of the sample is a study of cytomegalovirus exposure and HLA in healthy donors. Turning to the study itself: About 80 million unique TCRs from HLA-typed donors were held in an early data release.

The primer mix had 60 Vbeta and 13 Jbeta primers. Assay: immunoSEQ multiplex PCR; the TCRdb copy retains only in-frame clones and omits some. The table shows 200,000 to 250,000 clones, with roughly 89% occurring only once. Findings and caveats of the study: The study designated about 160 TCR beta chains cytomegalovirus-associated. In a later analysis, V- and J-gene trimming of beta chains associated with a DCLRE1C missense variant, replicated independently. In a later analysis, CMV-associated beta chains were mostly HLA-associated, it appeared.

The CDR3 covers 11 residues. The V gene lost 6 bases and the J gene lost 1 base, with 6 bases spanning the gap. Looked up from germline, CDR1 is DFQATT and CDR2 is SNEGSKA (reference sequence). The chain has TRBV20-1 and TRBJ1-1, with unresolved D. The clonotype was recovered from a young woman in good health and CMV-seronegative. The sample taken for sequencing was PBMCs. This CDR3 reads CSAYKNTEAFF. The CDR3, as DNA: TGCAGTGCATACAAGAACACTGAAGCTTTCTTT.